The 15 T cell receptor beta chains reported below all come from one sample, sequenced in a study of blood T cell repertoires in COVID-19. Profiled with immunoSEQ multiplex PCR; TCRdb holds only in-frame clones, not every one. The table includes 200,000 to 250,000 clones, around four fifths detected once. The sequencing input was peripheral blood. The origin of the receptors is a man aged 30 to 45 with active or convalescent COVID-19.

V and J are TRBV5-1 and TRBJ1-2; no reliable D call. Between the trimmed V and J ends, which lost 4 bases and 1 base, there was a span of 11 bases. The CDR3 totals 14 residues. Germline loops: CDR1 SGHRS, CDR2 YFSETQ. CDR3 sequence (DNA): TGCGCCAGCAGCCGAGACACGAATAACTATGGCTACACCTTC. It is translated as CASSRDTNNYGYTF.

The V and J genes are TRBV6-6 and TRBJ1-5; 7 bases are a match to TRBD1. Trimming took 5 bases from V and 6 from J; bases not matched to a gene: 4. Germline-derived CDR1 and CDR2 are MNHNY and SVGAGI (reference sequence). CDR3 length equals 13 residues. CDR3 loop: CASSRRDSQPQHF. CDR3 sequence (DNA): TGTGCCAGCAGTCGCCGGGACAGTCAGCCCCAGCATTTT.

The V gene is TRBV6-2 or TRBV6-3, the J gene TRBJ1-1; 8 positions match TRBD1. The CDR3 loop spans 16 amino acids. With V trimmed by 4 bases and J by 10 bases, 17 bases remained unmatched. CDR1 MNHEY and CDR2 SVGEGT come from the germline V gene. As DNA, the CDR3 is TGTGCCAGCAGTTCAGGCGACCGGGACAGGATTGCGGGAGCTTTCTTT. This gives the protein CASSSGDRDRIAGAFF.

The V call is TRBV7-9, the J call TRBJ1-5, with a possible D match to TRBD1 (6 bases). V lost 5 bases, J lost 3 bases, and 11 bases lay in between. Germline CDR1 SEHNR, CDR2 FQNEAQ (reference sequence). The CDR3 extends over 14 amino acids. The CDR3 coding sequence is TGTGCCAGCAGCCCCGGGACATTCAATCAGCCCCAGCATTTT. It yields the protein CASSPGTFNQPQHF. Based on the CDR3 plus reference TRBV7-9 and TRBJ1-5, the full variable domain is DTGVSQNPRHKITKRGQNVTFRCDPISEHNRLYWYRQTLGQGPEFLTYFQNEAQLEKSRLLSDRFSAERPKGSFSTLEIQRTEQGDSAMYLCASSPGTFNQPQHFGDGTRLSIL.

The chain couples TRBV25-1 to TRBJ2-7; possible D gene TRBD2, 6 bases. The V end was cut by 4 bases, the J end by 6 bases, with 19 bases between. The CDR3 loop spans 15 amino acids. CDR1 and CDR2 (germline): MGHDK, SYGVNS. The CDR3 DNA follows: TGTGCCAGCAGTGGAATACCGGGAGAGACCCTCGAGCAGTACTTC. It is translated as CASSGIPGETLEQYF.

The chain couples TRBV27 to TRBJ1-2; no clear D gene. The ends were cut back, 2 bases at V and 8 bases at J, with 18 bases in the middle. CDR3 length: 15 amino acids. The V gene's germline CDR1 is MNHEY and CDR2 SMNVEV (reference sequence). The CDR3 DNA is TGTGCCAGCAGTTTAGGGGTTCGGGAGAAGGGCGGCTACACCTTC. It codes for CASSLGVREKGGYTF.

The chain joins TRBV19 to TRBJ2-5; 8 positions match TRBD2. The CDR3 contains 15 residues. V lost 0 bases to trimming and J lost 5 bases; unmatched junction nucleotides: 5. Germline V lookup: CDR1 LNHDA, CDR2 SQIVND (reference sequence). The chain's CDR3 is CASSIDRLAMETQYF. The CDR3 DNA reads as TGTGCCAGTAGTATAGATCGACTAGCGATGGAGACCCAGTACTTC.

V usage is TRBV27 and J usage is TRBJ1-2, with a possible D match to TRBD1 (5 bases). This CDR3 comprises 15 residues. Between the trimmed V and J ends, which lost 4 bases and 7 bases, there was a span of 19 bases. Germline V gene sequence: CDR1 MNHEY, CDR2 SMNVEV (reference sequence). The CDR3 spells CASSSLRQGLSGYTF. For the CDR3, the DNA is TGTGCCAGCAGTTCCCTGAGGCAGGGTTTATCTGGCTACACCTTC.

This clone was counted only a few times. The chain combines TRBV25-1 with TRBJ1-1; a weak D match, TRBD1 (5 bases). Germline loops: CDR1 MGHDK, CDR2 SYGVNS. Deletions cut 7 bases from V and 2 bases from J, with 8 bases between. The CDR3 extends over 12 amino acids. CDR3 DNA: TGTGCCAGCAACGGGGGAAACACTGAAGCTTTCTTT. As protein: CASNGGNTEAFF.

The chain is built from TRBV5-5 and TRBJ2-1, with 7 bases aligning to TRBD2. The length of the CDR3 is 18 residues. Germline CDR1 SGHKS, CDR2 YYEKEE (reference sequence). The trim removed 0 bases at V and 6 bases at J, leaving 15 bases unmatched. CDR3 nucleotides: TGTGCCAGCAGCTTGGCCCTTATAGCGGGTGCAGGAGGCAATGAGCAGTTCTTC. Its translation is CASSLALIAGAGGNEQFF.

This chain connects TRBV19 to TRBJ1-1; D is uncertain. Germline V gene sequence: CDR1 LNHDA, CDR2 SQIVND (reference sequence). Trimming stripped 5 bases from V and 4 bases from J, with 8 bases between. The CDR3 totals 12 residues. CDR3: CASSFYGTEAFF. For the CDR3, the DNA is TGTGCCAGTAGTTTTTACGGCACTGAAGCTTTCTTT.

This clone was picked up a small number of times. The V and J genes are TRBV7-2 and TRBJ2-2; D perhaps matches TRBD2 (6 bases). Germline loops: CDR1 SGHTA, CDR2 FQGNSA. With 7 bases removed from V and 7 bases from J, the gap between germline ends came to 19 bases. The CDR3 is 15 residues long. As DNA, the CDR3 is TGTGCCAGCACCCTTTCGGCGGGATTCATCGGGGAGCTGTTTTTT. It codes for CASTLSAGFIGELFF. Variable domain in full (rest from reference TRBV7-2 and TRBJ2-2): GAGVSQSPSNKVTEKGKDVELRCDPISGHTALYWYRQSLGQGLEFLIYFQGNSAPDKSGLPSDRFSAERTGGSVSTLTIQRTQQEDSAVYLCASTLSAGFIGELFFGEGSRLTVL.

This clone was recorded only once. J is TRBJ2-6 and V is TRBV3-1 (or the pseudogene TRBV3-2), with TRBD1 matching 8 bases. Germline V CDR1 and CDR2: LGHDT, YNNKEL (reference sequence). Trimming at V came to 3 bases and at J to 0 bases, leaving 7 bases not matched to a gene. This CDR3 comprises 18 residues. The CDR3 spells CASSHYRDRSSGANVLTF. CDR3 sequence (DNA): TGTGCCAGCAGCCATTACCGGGACAGGAGCTCTGGGGCCAACGTCCTGACTTTC.

The chain has TRBV7-9 and TRBJ2-1; TRBD2 agrees at 9 bases. The CDR3 is 14 residues long. CDR1 is SEHNR, CDR2 FQNEAQ, per germline (reference sequence). The V segment lost 5 bases and the J segment 9 bases; nucleotides outside the gene matches: 8. The CDR3 spells CASSASGGTGEQFF. The CDR3 DNA sequence: TGTGCCAGCAGCGCCAGCGGGGGGACGGGTGAGCAGTTCTTC.

The V gene is TRBV7-9, the J gene TRBJ2-7; weak D call: TRBD2 (8 bases). V dropped 3 bases and J dropped 3 bases, with 24 bases sitting between them. This CDR3 contains 18 residues. Looked up from germline, CDR1 is SEHNR and CDR2 is FQNEAQ (reference sequence). The DNA for the CDR3 is TGTGCCAGCAGCTTGCCACCGGGGGGGGTGGCAGGGGGCTACGAGCAGTACTTC. Translation gives CASSLPPGGVAGGYEQYF.